This TCR beta chain was retrieved from a study of blood T cell repertoires in COVID-19. About the study: Sources were T cells, B-cell-depleted T cells, or PBMCs; the material itself was cDNA or gDNA.

V was cut by 6 bases and J by 3 bases, with 23 bases left in between. The length of the CDR3 is 18 residues. From germline, CDR1 is SGHNT and CDR2 YENEEA. This table comes from immunoSEQ multiplex PCR, and its TCRdb copy is limited to in-frame clones, with some not included. The sample shows hundreds of thousands of clones, around nine tenths of them seen only once. The receptor's source is a man aged 70 or older with acute or convalescent COVID-19. The chain employs TRBV11-3 and TRBJ2-2; possible D gene TRBD1, 6 bases. Material for sequencing was peripheral blood. The CDR3 DNA reads TGTGCCAGCAGTCCACAGGGTTCGGGGCATGGGGACACCGGGGAGCTGTTTTTT. Its protein product is CASSPQGSGHGDTGELFF.